Detailed here is one T cell receptor beta chain. Its antigen is not identified. This may arise from a read error, as a much more abundant clone is one base away. From 300 to 450 ng of RNA, a library with molecular barcoded alpha/delta and beta/gamma adaptors was made. TCRdb itself ran the reads through MiXCR, one entry per CDR3 protein. This sample has about 58,000 distinct CDR3 sequences; roughly an eighth occur once, and the top ten carry more than 15%. Germline V gene lookup returns CDR1 MNHEY and CDR2 SVGAGI. This CDR3 region has 16 residues. The junction had 10 bases not matched to a gene; V was cut back by 6 bases and J by 4 bases. This entry is derived from a study of read filtering for tumor transcriptome and immune sequencing. Looking at the study overall: Among patients, 17 to 20 were male and more than 13 female, aged about 40 to 90 (mean around 61). After DNase treatment, RNA was made into whole-transcriptome libraries. Whole-study results and caveats: IR-seq captured clonotypes deeper and more reliably than RNA-seq. Around 82% of IR-seq clonotypes had a single read, yet these held roughly 3.3% of reads.

Source material: a population of CD138-negative cells sorted from bone marrow. The receptor was isolated from a donor aged 40 or over with multiple myeloma. The chain employs TRBV6-5 and TRBJ2-2; 8 positions match TRBD2. The CDR3 sequence: CASSPTGGGSTGELFF. CDR3 nucleotide sequence: TGTGCCAGCAGCCCAACTGGCGGGGGGTCCACCGGGGAGCTGTTTTTT.